The 18 T cell receptor beta chains below were found in one sample sequenced in a study of tumor-infiltrating lymphocytes in oesophageal squamous cell carcinoma. One entry per CDR3 protein results from TCRdb running MiXCR on the PCR reads. Here the sample spans about 19,000 distinct CDR3 sequences, about 41% being singletons. The material sequenced was normal esophageal tissue next to the tumor. The receptors here all came from a male donor with esophageal squamous cell carcinoma.

The V call is TRBV7-8, the J call TRBJ2-5, with 13 bases aligning to TRBD2. J gave up 5 bases and V 4 bases, and 7 bases lay outside the gene matches. This CDR3 region has 16 residues. Looked up from germline, CDR1 is SGHVS and CDR2 is FQNEAQ. The DNA of the CDR3 is TGTGCCAGCAGCTCGCCGGGACTAGCGGGGAGGGAGACCCAGTACTTC. It yields the protein CASSSPGLAGRETQYF.

This clonotype was counted at least ten times. The V gene is TRBV15, the J gene TRBJ2-5; D might be TRBD2 (5 bases). The V and J ends lost 2 bases and 1 base respectively, with 11 bases between them. The germline CDR1 and CDR2 sequences are LNHNV and YYDKDF (reference sequence). There are 15 residues in the CDR3. CDR3: CATSRPLLGQETQYF. The CDR3 coding sequence is TGTGCCACCAGCAGACCCCTACTAGGCCAAGAGACCCAGTACTTC.

By share, this clonotype ranks as large. The chain is built from TRBV7-2 and TRBJ2-1, with 11 bases aligning to TRBD1. After removal of 5 bases from V and 4 bases from J, the junction contained 13 bases not matched to a gene. This CDR3 has 18 amino acids. CDR1 and CDR2 (germline): SGHTA, FQGNSA. DNA for the CDR3: TGTGCCAGCAGCCCGCGGACAGGGGGCAACAGGCTGTACAATGAGCAGTTCTTC. Translating it yields CASSPRTGGNRLYNEQFF.

This clonotype was recorded a few times. The genes are TRBV30 and TRBJ2-5; tentative D call: TRBD2 (7 bases). The V gene lost 7 bases and the J gene lost 5 bases, with 17 bases spanning the gap. CDR3 length equals 13 residues. CDR1 GTSNPN and CDR2 SVGIG come from the germline V gene (reference sequence). DNA of the CDR3: TGTGCCTCCAAGGGGGGGGGTTCGGAGACCCAGTACTTC. This codes for CASKGGGSETQYF. Looking up the rest from reference TRBV30 and TRBJ2-5 gives the full variable domain: SQTIHQWPATLVQPVGSPLSLECTVEGTSNPNLYWYRQAAGRGLQLLFYSVGIGQISSEVPQNLSASRPQDRQFILSSKKLLLSDSGFYLCASKGGGSETQYFGPGTRLLVL.

CDR3 sequence (DNA): TGTGCCAGCAGCTTAGGTTCGGGCCAAGAGACCCAGTACTTC. As protein: CASSLGSGQETQYF. The gene calls are TRBV7-3 and TRBJ2-5; D unresolved. This CDR3 comprises 14 residues. Germline loops: CDR1 SGHTA, CDR2 FQGTGA. V was cut by 2 bases and J by 1 base, with 8 bases left in between.

This chain joins TRBV10-1 and TRBJ2-5; D unclear. The J call may be wrong; the DNA end is better matched by TRBJ2-7. The germline CDR1 and CDR2 sequences are WNHNN and SYGVQD (reference sequence). The CDR3 runs to 15 residues. CDR3 nucleotide sequence: TGCGCCAGCAGTGAGGGTCTGGGGATCTTCTACGAGCAGTACTTC. It specifies CASSEGLGIFYEQYF.

This clonotype came up many times. The rearrangement joins TRBV2 to TRBJ1-2; TRBD1 might be the D (6 bases). This CDR3 spans 14 amino acids. V was clipped by 6 bases and J by 4 bases, with 15 bases between them. Per germline, CDR1 SNHLY and CDR2 FYNNEI. Here the CDR3 DNA reads TGTGCCAGCAGCGGACAGCCTCGAATCTATGGCTACACCTTC. Its protein is CASSGQPRIYGYTF.

The chain combines TRBV18 with TRBJ1-3, with D unclear. This CDR3 is 16 amino acids long. Germline V gives CDR1 KGHSH, CDR2 LQKENI. V lost 6 bases and J lost 3, with 18 bases in between. The CDR3 loop reads CASSPPHGGDGNTIYF. The CDR3 nucleotides are TGTGCCAGCTCTCCCCCTCATGGTGGAGATGGAAACACCATATATTTT.

In its sample, this clonotype was seen many times. No conserved phenylalanine or tryptophan is present at the end of the CDR3, so a read error is the likely explanation. The DNA is left out, because the CDR3 cannot be placed on it with certainty; the CDR3 is given as TCRdb lists it. J is TRBJ2-1 and V is TRBV7-9; TRBD1, the table's D call, lacks a check against the DNA. Germline CDR1 is SEHNR and CDR2 is FQNEAQ (reference sequence). The CDR3 sequence runs 9 residues, both termini included. CDR3 region: CASSLRPRL.

There are a few counts of this clonotype. The chain has TRBV29-1 and TRBJ2-5, with 14 bases fitting TRBD2. There are 14 residues in the CDR3. J was trimmed by 4 bases and V by 5 bases; bases with no gene match: 3. CDR1 and CDR2 from the germline V gene are SQVTM and ANQGSEA. This chain's CDR3 is CSVRLAGGTETQYF. Written as DNA, the CDR3 is TGCAGCGTTAGACTAGCGGGAGGGACAGAGACCCAGTACTTC.

The genes are TRBV24-1 and TRBJ2-5; 14 nucleotides align to TRBD2. The J call may be mistaken, given a closer DNA end match to TRBJ2-1. Germline CDR1 KGHDR, CDR2 SFDVKD. This CDR3 has 18 amino acids. In DNA, the CDR3 is TGTGCCACCAGTGATCCCGGGACTAGCGGGAGTTTCTACAATGAGCAGTTCTTC. It encodes CATSDPGTSGSFYNEQFF.

This clonotype has a handful of counts. This chain connects TRBV7-2 to TRBJ2-6; TRBD2 matches at 13 bases. The last part of the DNA fits TRBJ2-7 better; the J call may be wrong. The CDR3 covers 16 residues. Germline CDR1 and CDR2: SGHTA and FQGNSA. DNA for the CDR3: TGTGCCAGCAGCGGAAGCGGACTAGCGGGAGCCCACGAGCAGTACTTC. It is translated as CASSGSGLAGAHEQYF.

This clonotype was recorded at least ten times. V usage is TRBV5-1 and J usage is TRBJ2-2; 10 nucleotides line up with TRBD1. This CDR3 region has 14 residues. Trimming cost V 3 bases and J 9 bases; bases outside gene matches: 5. Per the germline V gene, CDR1 is SGHRS and CDR2 is YFSETQ. Here the CDR3 reads CASSSPGQGWELFF. DNA of the CDR3: TGCGCCAGCAGCTCCCCGGGACAGGGGTGGGAGCTGTTTTTT.

This clonotype was seen repeatedly, ten times or more. This could be a read error, since a much larger clone is one nucleotide away. The chain uses TRBV10-3 and TRBJ2-1; no clear D. The J call may be in error: the DNA end matches TRBJ2-7 better. CDR1 ENHRY and CDR2 SYGVKD come from the germline V gene. The CDR3 length is 13 residues. CDR3 nucleotide sequence: TGTGCCATCAGTGATCGTCAGAACAATGAGCAGTACTTC. It encodes CAISDRQNNEQYF.

CDR3 amino acids: CASSYDRVQSPLHF. As DNA, the CDR3 is TGTGCCAGCAGTTACGACAGGGTTCAATCACCCCTCCACTTT. This chain connects TRBV6-6 to TRBJ1-1, with TRBD1 identical over 7 bases. The end of the DNA fits TRBJ1-6 better, so the J call may be wrong. The CDR3 loop spans 14 amino acids. Germline V gene sequence: CDR1 MNHNY, CDR2 SVGAGI (reference sequence).

The sample holds a few counts of this clonotype. The CDR3 does not close with the conserved phenylalanine or tryptophan, likely indicating a read error. No DNA is shown, since the ends of the CDR3 on it are uncertain; the CDR3 is the one TCRdb lists. The genes are TRBV11-1 and TRBJ2-1; TRBD1, as called in the table, went unchecked against the DNA. The germline V gene has CDR1 SGHAT and CDR2 FQDESV (reference sequence). The CDR3 sequence runs 15 residues, both termini included. This chain's CDR3 is CASSLDSYYGYTFGS.

In its sample, this clonotype was seen many times. V is TRBV27 and J is TRBJ2-5, with 7 bases that match TRBD1. Germline-derived CDR1 and CDR2 are MNHEY and SMNVEV (reference sequence). The CDR3 has 13 residues. V trimming: 5 bases; J trimming: 7 bases; junction bases outside the gene matches: 7. CDR3 coding DNA: TGTGCCAGCAGTGCCGACAGGGTGGCGACCCAGTACTTC. Its protein product is CASSADRVATQYF.

This chain links TRBV6-1 with TRBJ1-5; unclear D gene. The CDR3 length is 15 residues. Germline CDR1 is MNHNS and CDR2 is SASEGT. V was pared by 4 bases and J by 2 bases, with 12 bases between. The CDR3: CASSVRGNRNQPQHF. CDR3 DNA: TGTGCCAGCAGTGTTAGAGGGAATCGCAATCAGCCCCAGCATTTT.